Shown below are 16 T cell receptor beta chains from a single sample sequenced in a study of OX40 agonist ivuxolimab in advanced cancers. Sequencing was performed with immunoSEQ multiplex PCR; in TCRdb, only in-frame clones are kept and a portion is missing. Found here are about 54,000 clones, 60% to 80% of them singletons; the top ten hold roughly 4%. Source: CD4+ or CD8+ T cells sorted from blood, taken in a trial of the OX40 agonist ivuxolimab. These receptor sequences come from an adult with an advanced solid tumor such as melanoma, head and neck, liver or kidney cancer.

The chain is built from TRBV18 and TRBJ1-2; D uncertain. V was cut by 2 bases and J by 8 bases, with 15 bases left in between. The CDR3 has 14 residues. The germline V gene encodes CDR1 KGHSH and CDR2 LQKENI. In DNA form, the CDR3 reads TGTGCCAGCTCACCAGGTCGAACTCAAGGGGGCTACACCTTC. It translates to CASSPGRTQGGYTF. Looking up the rest from reference TRBV18 and TRBJ1-2 gives the full variable domain: NAGVMQNPRHLVRRRGQEARLRCSPMKGHSHVYWYRQLPEEGLKFMVYLQKENIIDESGMPKERFSAEFPKEGPSILRIQQVVRGDSAAYFCASSPGRTQGGYTFGSGTRLTVV.

The chain is built from TRBV6-4 and TRBJ2-2, with no clear D. This CDR3 region has 14 residues. Germline CDR1 reads MRHNA; CDR2 reads SNTAGT. Trimming left V 6 bases short and J 0 bases short, with 8 bases between. CDR3 residues: CASSLLANTGELFF. The CDR3 nucleotides read TGTGCCAGCAGCCTACTGGCGAACACCGGGGAGCTGTTTTTT.

This clone was recorded once. The J gene is TRBJ2-4, the V gene TRBV18; 10 bases agree with TRBD2. The junction had 7 bases not matched to a gene; V was cut back by 3 bases and J by 11 bases. The CDR3 totals 14 residues. CDR1 is KGHSH, CDR2 LQKENI, per germline. CDR3 residues: CASSPTALAGVQYF. In DNA, the CDR3 is TGTGCCAGCTCACCCACCGCTCTAGCGGGGGTTCAGTACTTC.

The chain is built from TRBV18 and TRBJ2-7, with 9 positions matching TRBD2. The junction had 6 bases not matched to a gene; V was cut back by 3 bases and J by 3 bases. Germline V gives CDR1 KGHSH, CDR2 LQKENI. The CDR3 covers 15 residues. The CDR3 is CASSPKTSGNYEQYF. The CDR3 DNA reads as TGTGCCAGCTCACCTAAGACTAGCGGAAACTACGAGCAGTACTTC. The variable domain in full, with the rest retrieved from reference TRBV18 and TRBJ2-7, is NAGVMQNPRHLVRRRGQEARLRCSPMKGHSHVYWYRQLPEEGLKFMVYLQKENIIDESGMPKERFSAEFPKEGPSILRIQQVVRGDSAAYFCASSPKTSGNYEQYFGPGTRLTVT.

The chain recombines TRBV28 with TRBJ2-1; D might be TRBD1 (7 bases). The CDR3 consists of 16 residues. V lost 9 bases and J lost 5, with 23 bases in between. CDR1 is MDHEN and CDR2 is SYDVKM in the germline V gene. The CDR3 loop reads CASQKGAGWLDNEQFF. CDR3 coding DNA: TGTGCCAGTCAAAAGGGGGCGGGGTGGTTGGACAATGAGCAGTTCTTC. The full variable domain, rest sourced from reference TRBV28 and TRBJ2-1, is DVKVTQSSRYLVKRTGEKVFLECVQDMDHENMFWYRQDPGLGLRLIYFSYDVKMKEKGDIPEGYSVSREKKERFSLILESASTNQTSMYLCASQKGAGWLDNEQFFGPGTRLTVL.

This clone was counted once. The V and J genes are TRBV9 and TRBJ2-3, with D perhaps matching TRBD1 (6 bases). CDR3 length: 15 amino acids. CDR1 SGDLS and CDR2 YYNGEE come from the germline V gene. Trimming left V 1 base short and J 3 bases short, with 12 bases between. CDR3 DNA sequence: TGTGCCAGCAGCGTAATCAGGGGCCGTACAGATACGCAGTATTTT. It yields the protein CASSVIRGRTDTQYF.

The chain combines TRBV6-5 with TRBJ2-3; 7 bases are a match to TRBD2. CDR1 and CDR2 from the germline V gene are MNHEY and SVGAGI. The junction had 12 bases not matched to a gene; V was cut back by 6 bases and J by 6 bases. This CDR3 contains 15 residues. The DNA of the CDR3 is TGTGCCAGCAGGTCCTTCGGGAGGAAGGGGGATACGCAGTATTTT. Translating gives CASRSFGRKGDTQYF.

V usage is TRBV5-1 and J usage is TRBJ1-6; the match to TRBD1 covers 10 bases. The junction had 7 bases not matched to a gene; V was cut back by 0 bases and J by 10 bases. CDR1 SGHRS and CDR2 YFSETQ come from the germline V gene. The CDR3 consists of 16 residues. DNA of the CDR3: TGCGCCAGCAGCTTGGGGGACAGGGGAAGATTCTCACCCCTCCACTTT. Translated: CASSLGDRGRFSPLHF. Drawing the rest from reference TRBV5-1 and TRBJ1-6, the complete variable domain is KAGVTQTPRYLIKTRGQQVTLSCSPISGHRSVSWYQQTPGQGLQFLFEYFSETQRNKGNFPGRFSGRQFSNSRSEMNVSTLELGDSALYLCASSLGDRGRFSPLHFGNGTRLTVT.

This sequence joins TRBV18 and TRBJ1-1; D might be TRBD1 (5 bases). V was trimmed by 3 bases and J by 0 bases, leaving 5 bases between them. The CDR3 covers 13 residues. Germline loops: CDR1 KGHSH, CDR2 LQKENI. DNA for the CDR3: TGTGCCAGCTCACCGGGACTGAACACTGAAGCTTTCTTT. As protein: CASSPGLNTEAFF.

V is TRBV4-3 and J is TRBJ1-2, with a weak D call TRBD1 (5 bases). Trimming removed 0 bases at V and 5 bases at J, with 10 bases between. The CDR3 runs 14 residues. CDR1 and CDR2 from the germline V gene are LGHNA and YSLEER. In DNA form, the CDR3 reads TGCGCCAGCAGCCAAGAAGTGGGGCCGTATGGCTACACCTTC. Protein sequence: CASSQEVGPYGYTF.

CDR3: CASSERQGTEAFF. The CDR3 bases are TGTGCCAGCAGTGAACGGCAGGGCACTGAAGCTTTCTTT. V gene TRBV6-1 combines with J gene TRBJ1-1; a weak D match, TRBD1 (5 bases). The CDR3 has 13 amino acids. Germline lookup yields CDR1 MNHNS and CDR2 SASEGT. V gave up 2 bases and J gave up 4 bases, with 8 bases separating them.

This clone was counted a single time. V gene TRBV19 combines with J gene TRBJ2-4; 12 positions agree with TRBD1. V was clipped by 5 bases and J by 7 bases; unmatched bases: 3. CDR3 length: 14 residues. Germline-derived CDR1 and CDR2 are LNHDA and SQIVND (reference sequence). CDR3 residues: CASSGTGGLNIQYF. The CDR3 coding sequence is TGTGCCAGTAGTGGGACAGGGGGCTTGAACATTCAGTACTTC. Combining the CDR3 with reference TRBV19 and TRBJ2-4 gives the whole variable domain DGGITQSPKYLFRKEGQNVTLSCEQNLNHDAMYWYRQDPGQGLRLIYYSQIVNDFQKGDIAEGYSVSREKKESFPLTVTSAQKNPTAFYLCASSGTGGLNIQYFGAGTRLSVL.

The chain combines TRBV19 with TRBJ1-5; D is unresolved. There are 16 residues in the CDR3. V was cut by 3 bases and J by 9 bases, with 21 bases left in between. CDR1 is LNHDA and CDR2 is SQIVND in the germline V gene (reference sequence). DNA for the CDR3: TGTGCCAGTAGTATCGAGGCCGGGTATGAGCGGTCGCCCCAGCATTTT. It specifies CASSIEAGYERSPQHF.

This clone came up a few times. The gene calls are TRBV7-9 and TRBJ2-7, with D maybe TRBD2 (5 bases). V lost 2 bases, J lost 3 bases, and 11 bases lay in between. The germline gives CDR1 SEHNR, CDR2 FQNEAQ (reference sequence). CDR3 size: 14 residues. In nucleotides, the CDR3 is TGTGCCAGCAGCTTAAGCGGACGGAACTACGAGCAGTACTTC. As protein: CASSLSGRNYEQYF. Looking up the rest from reference TRBV7-9 and TRBJ2-7 gives the full variable domain: DTGVSQNPRHKITKRGQNVTFRCDPISEHNRLYWYRQTLGQGPEFLTYFQNEAQLEKSRLLSDRFSAERPKGSFSTLEIQRTEQGDSAMYLCASSLSGRNYEQYFGPGTRLTVT.

The sample holds a few counts of this clone. The chain recombines TRBV5-5 with TRBJ1-2; D uncertain. The ends were cut back, 2 bases at V and 1 base at J, with 9 bases in the middle. The germline V gene encodes CDR1 SGHKS and CDR2 YYEKEE (reference sequence). There are 14 residues in the CDR3. CDR3 nucleotide sequence: TGTGCCAGCAGCTTACAGTCCGTTAACTATGGCTACACCTTC. It codes for CASSLQSVNYGYTF.

The chain is built from TRBV18 and TRBJ1-5; D is unresolved. There are 13 residues in the CDR3. The germline V gene has CDR1 KGHSH and CDR2 LQKENI. Trimming removed 3 bases from V and 7 bases from J, with 10 bases in between. The CDR3 nucleotides are TGTGCCAGCTCACCGACAAAGGGACAGCCCCAGCATTTT. It is translated as CASSPTKGQPQHF.